The clone carrying this T cell receptor (beta chain) was seen once. V lost 3 bases and J lost 3, with 12 bases in between. Germline V lookup: CDR1 SGHDN, CDR2 FVKESK. The CDR3 is made up of 14 amino acids. Some clones are missing from TCRdb's copy, which holds only in-frame ones; the method was immunoSEQ multiplex PCR. The data hold around 730,000 clones, with roughly 88% observed a single time. The sample is drawn from a study of shared T cell receptors in the human thymus. The sample was also reused in another study, on human thymus T cells. As reported in that work: Having corrective surgery for congenital heart defects, healthy Finnish infants were the ones who donated. Thymic material originated from resections removed in the course of corrective heart surgery. The authors found apparently biased V and J gene usage in thymic and blood repertoires. Related work found strong thymic repertoire overlap between unrelated individuals.

The clonotype originates from a girl under two years old with a congenital heart defect. The sample comprised thymocytes. This chain uses TRBV14 with TRBJ2-7; possibly TRBD1 for D (5 bases). For the CDR3, the DNA is TGTGCCAGCAGCCAGACAGTAAGTGACTACGAGCAGTACTTC. This gives the protein CASSQTVSDYEQYF. Together with reference TRBV14 and TRBJ2-7, the CDR3 gives the full variable domain: EAGVTQFPSHSVIEKGQTVTLRCDPISGHDNLYWYRRVMGKEIKFLLHFVKESKQDESGMPNNRFLAERTGGTYSTLKVQPAELEDSGVYFCASSQTVSDYEQYFGPGTRLTVT.